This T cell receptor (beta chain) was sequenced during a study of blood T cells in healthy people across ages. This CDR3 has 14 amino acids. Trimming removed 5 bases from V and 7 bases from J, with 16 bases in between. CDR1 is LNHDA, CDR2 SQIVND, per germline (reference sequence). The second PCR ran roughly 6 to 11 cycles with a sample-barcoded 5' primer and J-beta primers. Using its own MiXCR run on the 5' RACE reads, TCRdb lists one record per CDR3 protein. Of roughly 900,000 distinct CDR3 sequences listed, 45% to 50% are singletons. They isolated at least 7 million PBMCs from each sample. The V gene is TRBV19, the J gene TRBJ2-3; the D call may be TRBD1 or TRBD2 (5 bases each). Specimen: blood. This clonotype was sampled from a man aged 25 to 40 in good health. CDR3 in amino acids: CASSPGRLSNTQYF. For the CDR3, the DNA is TGTGCCAGTAGTCCGGGACGGCTTTCAAATACGCAGTATTTT.